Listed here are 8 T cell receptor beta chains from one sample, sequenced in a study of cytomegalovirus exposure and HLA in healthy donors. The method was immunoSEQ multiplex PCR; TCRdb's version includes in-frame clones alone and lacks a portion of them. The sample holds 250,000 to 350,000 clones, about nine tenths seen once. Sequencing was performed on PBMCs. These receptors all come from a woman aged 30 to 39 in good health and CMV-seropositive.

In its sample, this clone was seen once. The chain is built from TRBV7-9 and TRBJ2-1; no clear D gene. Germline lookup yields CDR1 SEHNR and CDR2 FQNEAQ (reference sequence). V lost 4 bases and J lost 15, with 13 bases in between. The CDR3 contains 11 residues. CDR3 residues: CASSSDVFWFF. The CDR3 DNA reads TGTGCCAGCAGCTCGGACGTTTTCTGGTTCTTC.

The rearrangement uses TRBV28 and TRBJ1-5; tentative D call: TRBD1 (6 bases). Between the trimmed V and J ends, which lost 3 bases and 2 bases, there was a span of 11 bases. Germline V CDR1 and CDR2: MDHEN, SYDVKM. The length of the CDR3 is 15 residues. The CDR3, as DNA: TGTGCCAGCAGTTTTCACAGGGTAGGCAATCAGCCCCAGCATTTT. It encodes CASSFHRVGNQPQHF.

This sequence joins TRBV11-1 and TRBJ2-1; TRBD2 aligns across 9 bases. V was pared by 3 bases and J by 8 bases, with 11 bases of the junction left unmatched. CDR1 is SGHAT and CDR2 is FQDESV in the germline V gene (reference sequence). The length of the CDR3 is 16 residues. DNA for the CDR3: TGTGCCAGCAGCTTTCTAGCGGGAAGGACAGCCGATGAGCAGTTCTTC. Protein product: CASSFLAGRTADEQFF.

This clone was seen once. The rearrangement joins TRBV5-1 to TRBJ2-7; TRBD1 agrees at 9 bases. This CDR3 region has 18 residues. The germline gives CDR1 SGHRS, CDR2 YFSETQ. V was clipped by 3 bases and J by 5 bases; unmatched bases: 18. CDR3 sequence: CASSSPNILPGQGDEQYF. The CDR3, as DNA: TGCGCCAGCAGCTCACCTAATATCCTCCCGGGACAGGGTGACGAGCAGTACTTC.

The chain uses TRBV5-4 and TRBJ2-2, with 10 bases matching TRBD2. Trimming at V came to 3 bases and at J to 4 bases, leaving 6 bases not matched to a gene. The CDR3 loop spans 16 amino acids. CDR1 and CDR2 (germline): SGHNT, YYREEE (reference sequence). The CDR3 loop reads CASSSIAGGFTGELFF. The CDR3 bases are TGTGCCAGCAGCTCGATAGCGGGAGGATTCACCGGGGAGCTGTTTTTT.

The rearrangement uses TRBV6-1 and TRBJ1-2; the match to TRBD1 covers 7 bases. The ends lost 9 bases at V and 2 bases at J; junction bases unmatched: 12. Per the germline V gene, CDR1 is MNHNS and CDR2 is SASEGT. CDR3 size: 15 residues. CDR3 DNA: TGTGCCAGTTTGGGACAGCCGAACTTGAACTATGGCTACACCTTC. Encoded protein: CASLGQPNLNYGYTF.

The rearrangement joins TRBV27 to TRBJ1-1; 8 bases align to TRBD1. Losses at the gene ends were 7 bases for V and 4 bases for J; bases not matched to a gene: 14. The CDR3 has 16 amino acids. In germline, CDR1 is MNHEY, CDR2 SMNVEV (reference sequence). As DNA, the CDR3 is TGTGCCAGCACCCCAGAGGTCGGACAGGGTACCACTGAAGCTTTCTTT. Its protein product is CASTPEVGQGTTEAFF.

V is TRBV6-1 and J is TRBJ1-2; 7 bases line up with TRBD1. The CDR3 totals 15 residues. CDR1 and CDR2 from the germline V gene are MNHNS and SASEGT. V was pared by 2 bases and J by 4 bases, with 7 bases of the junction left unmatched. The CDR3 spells CASSERDRDVYGYTF. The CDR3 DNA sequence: TGTGCCAGCAGTGAAAGGGACAGAGATGTCTATGGCTACACCTTC.